This TCR beta chain was sequenced in a study of blood T cells in healthy people across ages (dated by TCRdb to the mid-2010s). A note on the overall study: In model experiments, template switching captured roughly one uniquely barcoded TCR beta cDNA molecule for every two T cells. Age-related changes in TCR beta repertoire diversity were measured in the study by deep sequencing normalized with unique cDNA molecular identifiers. The donors were split into four age groups: young (average about 15 years), middle-aged (39), aged (more than 60) and long-lived (over 80). The study analyzed two additional independent replicas of 1 million unique cDNA reads from the same blood draw for two donors, one aged 18 to 30 and one aged 80 or older. Here is what the overall study found, with its caveats: Compared with the aged group, the long-lived group had more naive CD4+ T cells, fewer expanded clones and increased TCR diversity, a pattern suggesting age selection. Observed TCR beta diversity correlated strongly with the percentage of naive T cells measured by flow cytometry. The CMV infection status of donors was not known, potentially confounding age-related changes in expanded clonotypes. Estimates of total diversity based on one million sequenced T cells were regarded as lower bounds and as underestimates. Observed TCR beta diversity per million T cells fell roughly linearly with age, and a significant reduction was already apparent by age approximately 40. Bulk unsorted PBMC profiling prevented conclusive comparison of naive and antigen-experienced compartments.

Library preparation was by 5' RACE. The listed sequencing device is Illumina HiSeq 2500. A second PCR of roughly 7 to 11 cycles was performed with a sample-barcoded 5' primer and a J-beta primer mix. Each TCR beta cDNA molecule received a unique molecular identifier from a template-switch 5' adaptor carrying 12 random nucleotides. Each sample yielded at least 3 million CDR3-containing paired-end reads. The Mint cDNA synthesis kit, primed by a TRBC-specific oligonucleotide, was used to synthesize first-strand cDNA from all RNA. All cDNA was treated with uracil-DNA glycosylase and then went through a first 18-cycle PCR with the universal primers M1SS and BC2_uni_R. The study's own analysis went as follows. Normalization of each sample was performed by random selection of 1 million high-quality reads, each carrying a distinct molecular identifier. Reads with shared molecular identifiers were discarded instead of being binned into consensus sequences. MiTCR, run with a Q25 quality threshold and the strictest error-elimination algorithm, handled CDR3 identification, clonotype clustering and error correction. A nonparametric unseen species model using Euler transformation provided a lower-bound estimate of total TCR beta diversity. TCRdb handled the public reads itself, with Q25 trimming in fastp and clone calling in MiXCR, and kept productive beta chains. Merged by CDR3 protein, the rows form single entries marked with the most common genes and DNA. TCRdb's processing, not the study's, gives the V and J calls here. The sample table holds 750,000 to 950,000 distinct CDR3 sequences, of which 25% to 30% were seen once. The ten largest clones add up to around 2.9% of the sample.

In regard to this clonotype: This clone's antigen is unknown. No much larger clone exists at a distance of one base, and base qualities are not known.

The donors were roughly 38 Caucasian individuals from Russia, aged roughly 6 to 95 years, who were systemically healthy. Ten milliliters of peripheral blood were drawn from each donor into EDTA-treated Vacutainer tubes. PBMCs were isolated by Ficoll-Paque density-gradient centrifugation, with at least 6 million obtained per sample. Total RNA, at least 6 micrograms per sample, was extracted from PBMCs with Trizol reagent. Naive CD45RAhigh/CD27high T cell percentages were measured by flow cytometry on a PBMC aliquot from every donor. The sample was also linked to a second study, of T cells of mothers and their children. Per that second paper: The donors were nine systemically healthy Caucasian individuals, made up of three mothers and their six children. cDNA synthesis consumed the entire amount of extracted RNA, loaded at 1.5 ug RNA in each 15 ul reaction. In the second PCR, the M1S primer introduced both the sample barcodes and 2-4 random nucleotides. Over 8.5 million TCR beta CDR3 reads came from each mother, compared with 2.5 million to 3.5 million reads from each child. Thymic selection similarly shapes TCR recombination output in related and unrelated pairs, with minor effect from inherited differences. Normalized repertoire overlap was always slightly but never significantly higher in related than unrelated mother-child pairs. With a sensitivity of approximately 100 clones per million clonotypes, no persistent microchimeric T cell clones were detected. Deep NGS was used in the study to compare the TCR beta repertoires of mothers and children and to look for features that separate related mother-child pairs from unrelated individuals. The mean age was roughly 40 +/- 4 years for the mothers and 11 +/- 4 years for the children. After adapter ligation with NEBNext reagents, the libraries were sequenced on Illumina HiSeq 2000 with 100+100 nt paired-end reads. To prevent cross-contamination, the mother and child libraries were prepared a month apart and were sequenced in separate runs. Between 500,000 and 2,000,000 distinct TCR beta clonotypes were identified per donor. Naive TCR beta clonotypes were estimated from low-frequency clonotypes matched to each donor's FACS-determined naive share, without sorting.

The sequence was collected from a boy younger than 18 in good health. The sequencing sample was made of blood.

CDR3 sequence: CASRRGTSGKKGFLRNIQYF. The base sequence is TGTGCCAGCAGACGGGGGACTAGCGGGAAGAAGGGCTTCCTCAGGAACATTCAGTACTTC. Recombination connected TRBV28 to TRBJ2-4, and 13 bases in between align with TRBD2. V is pruned by 6 bases and J by 7 bases, leaving 21 bases of the junction without a gene match. The CDR3 has 20 amino acids, counting the end cysteine and phenylalanine. The read is trimmed to its CDR3 DNA, 60 bases read in frame from base 1. Taken from the germline V gene, the CDR1 and CDR2 loops are MDHEN and SYDVKM.